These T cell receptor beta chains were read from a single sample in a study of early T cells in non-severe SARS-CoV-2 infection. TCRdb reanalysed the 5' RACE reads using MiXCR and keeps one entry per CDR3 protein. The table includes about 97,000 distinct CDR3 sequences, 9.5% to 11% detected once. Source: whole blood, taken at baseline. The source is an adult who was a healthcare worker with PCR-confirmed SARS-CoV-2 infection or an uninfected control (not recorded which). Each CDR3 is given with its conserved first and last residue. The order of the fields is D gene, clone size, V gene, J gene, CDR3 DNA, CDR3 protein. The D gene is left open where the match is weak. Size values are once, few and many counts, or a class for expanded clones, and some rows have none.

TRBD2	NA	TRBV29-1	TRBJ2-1	TGCAGCGTTGTATGGGCTAGCGGGAGTGATGAGCAGTTCTTC	CSVVWASGSDEQFF
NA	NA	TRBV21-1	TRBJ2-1	TGTGCCAGCAGCAAATTAATTGGCGGTTTTTCAGGTAGGAACAATGAGCAGTTCTTC	CASSKLIGGFSGRNNEQFF
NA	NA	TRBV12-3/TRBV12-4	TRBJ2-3	TGTGCCAGCAGTTTACGTGGCACAGATACGCAGTATTTT	CASSLRGTDTQYF
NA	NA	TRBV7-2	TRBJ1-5	TGTGCCAGCAGCTTTAGTCAGGGTGAGCCCCAGCATTTT	CASSFSQGEPQHF
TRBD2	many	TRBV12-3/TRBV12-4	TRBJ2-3	TGTGCCAGCACCTCTAGCGGGGGACGGACAGATACGCAGTATTTT	CASTSSGGRTDTQYF
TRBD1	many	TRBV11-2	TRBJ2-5	TGTGCCAGCAGCCAGGACAGGGTTGAGACCCAGTACTTC	CASSQDRVETQYF
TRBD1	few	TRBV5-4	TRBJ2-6	TGTGCCAGCAGCAACCGGGACAGGGTATTAGGGGCCAACGTCCTGACTTTC	CASSNRDRVLGANVLTF
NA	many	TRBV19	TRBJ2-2	TGTGCCCTGGAGGCGGGAAGGGACACCGGGGAGCTGTTTTTT	CALEAGRDTGELFF
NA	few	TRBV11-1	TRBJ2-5	TGTGCCAGCAGCTCGGAGACCGGCTGGGGGCAAGAGACCCAGTACTTC	CASSSETGWGQETQYF
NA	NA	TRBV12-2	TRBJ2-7	TGTGCAAGTCGCTTATCTTCTCGGAAGGGAGTTGAAAACGAGCAGTACTTC	CASRLSSRKGVENEQYF
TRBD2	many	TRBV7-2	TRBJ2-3	TGTGCCAGCAGCTGGAAAGCGGGGGGGGTCACAGATACGCAGTATTTT	CASSWKAGGVTDTQYF
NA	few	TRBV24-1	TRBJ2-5	TGTGCCACCAGACCGTCTGGCGGCGTGGAGACCCAGTACTTC	CATRPSGGVETQYF
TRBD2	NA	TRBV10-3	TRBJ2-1	TGTGCCACATCCCAACCTAGCGGCAATGAGCAGTTCTTC	CATSQPSGNEQFF
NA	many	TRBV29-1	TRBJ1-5	TGCAGCGTTGGAGCCGGGATCAGGCAGCCCCAGCATTTT	CSVGAGIRQPQHF
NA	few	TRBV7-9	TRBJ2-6	TGTGCCAGCAGTTTGACAGGCCTCTCTGGGGCCAACGTCCTGACTTTC	CASSLTGLSGANVLTF
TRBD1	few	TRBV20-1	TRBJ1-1	TGCAGTGGACCGACAGGGTTCTACACTGAAGCTTTCTTT	CSGPTGFYTEAFF
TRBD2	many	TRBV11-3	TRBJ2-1	TGTGCCAGCAGCTTTTGGGGGGGGTTTGATGAGCAGTTCTTC	CASSFWGGFDEQFF
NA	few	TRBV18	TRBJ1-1	TGTGCCAGCTCCAAAGGGGGGCTCACTGAAGCTTTCTTT	CASSKGGLTEAFF
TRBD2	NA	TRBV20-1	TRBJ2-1	TGCAGTGCTGAAAGGCGGGAGGGATACAATGAGCAGTTCTTC	CSAERREGYNEQFF
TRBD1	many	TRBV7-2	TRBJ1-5	TGTGCCAGCAGCTTTACAGGGGCAAGCAATCAGCCCCAGCATTTT	CASSFTGASNQPQHF
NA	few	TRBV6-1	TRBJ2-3	TGTGCCAGCAGTGATCTGGCAGATACGCAGTATTTT	CASSDLADTQYF
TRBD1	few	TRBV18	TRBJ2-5	TGTGCCAGCTCTCAGGACAGGACCCAAGAGACCCAGTACTTC	CASSQDRTQETQYF
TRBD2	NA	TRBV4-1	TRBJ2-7	TGCGCCAGCAGCCAGGGACTAGCGACCCACGAGCAGTACTTC	CASSQGLATHEQYF
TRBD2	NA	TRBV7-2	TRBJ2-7	TGTGCCAGCAGCTTACTAGCGGGAGGTCCCTACGAGCAGTACTTC	CASSLLAGGPYEQYF
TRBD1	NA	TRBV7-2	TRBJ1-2	TGTGCCAGCAGCCACCGGGACAGGGTTGATGGCTACACCTTC	CASSHRDRVDGYTF
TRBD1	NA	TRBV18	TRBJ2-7	TGTGCCAGCTCACCGACAGGGGCCCCCGACGAGCAGTACTTC	CASSPTGAPDEQYF
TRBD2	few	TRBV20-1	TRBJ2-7	TGCAGTGCTCCTAGAAGCGGGATACCCTCCTACGAGCAGTACTTC	CSAPRSGIPSYEQYF
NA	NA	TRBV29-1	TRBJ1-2	TGCAGCGCCCAACTCCTTACACTTAACTATGGCTACACCTTC	CSAQLLTLNYGYTF
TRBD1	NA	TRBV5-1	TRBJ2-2	TGCGCCAGCAGCGGAATACAGGGGGCAGCTGCCGGGGAGCTGTTTTTT	CASSGIQGAAAGELFF
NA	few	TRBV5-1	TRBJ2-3	TGCGCCAGCAGGCCTGGTGGCAGTAACACAGATACGCAGTATTTT	CASRPGGSNTDTQYF